This TCR beta chain was captured in a study of blood T cells in healthy people across ages. The authors ran a second PCR of about 6 to 11 cycles using a sample-barcoded 5' primer and a J-beta primer mix. TCRdb ran MiXCR on the 5' RACE reads and lists one entry per CDR3 protein. The sample yields 1,500,000 or so distinct CDR3 sequences, 59% seen once. V lost 8 bases and J 15 bases, leaving 14 bases between the germline ends. This CDR3 is 10 amino acids long. CDR1 is MNHGY and CDR2 is SVAAGI in the germline V gene. Isolated PBMCs totaled at least 6 million in each sample. Sequenced input: blood. V gene TRBV6-9 combines with J gene TRBJ2-1; D not resolved. The clonotype originates from a man aged 18 to 29 in good health. The CDR3 coding sequence is TGTGCCAGCCCAGGTAGTCAACCGTTCTTC. Protein: CASPGSQPFF.